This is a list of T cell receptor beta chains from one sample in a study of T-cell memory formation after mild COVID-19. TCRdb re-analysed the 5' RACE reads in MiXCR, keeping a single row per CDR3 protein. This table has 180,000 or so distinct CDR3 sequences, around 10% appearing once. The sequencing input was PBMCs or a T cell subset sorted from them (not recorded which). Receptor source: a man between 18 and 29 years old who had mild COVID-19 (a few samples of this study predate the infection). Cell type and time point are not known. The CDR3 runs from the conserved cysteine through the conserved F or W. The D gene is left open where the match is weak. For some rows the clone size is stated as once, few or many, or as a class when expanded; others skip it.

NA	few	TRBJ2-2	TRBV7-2	TGTGCCAGCAGCTTAGCCCTCCTCGGTTTGGGGGGAAACGGGGAGCTGTTTTTT	CASSLALLGLGGNGELFF
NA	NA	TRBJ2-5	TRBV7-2	TGTGCCAGCAGGAAAGTGGGGGCAGAGACCCAGTACTTC	CASRKVGAETQYF
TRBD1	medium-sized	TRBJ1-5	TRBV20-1	TGCAGTGCTAGAGATCGGACAGGGGGAGGGCATCAGCCCCAGCATTTT	CSARDRTGGGHQPQHF
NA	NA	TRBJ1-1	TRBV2	TGTGCCAGCAGACAACGCACTGAAGCTTTCTTT	CASRQRTEAFF
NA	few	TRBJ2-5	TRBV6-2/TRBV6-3	TGTGCCAGCAGTACACCGACAGTCCAAGAGACCCAGTACTTC	CASSTPTVQETQYF
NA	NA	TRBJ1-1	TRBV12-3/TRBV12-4	TGTGCCAGCAGTTTGGGCGGGCAGCCCGCTTTCTTT	CASSLGGQPAFF
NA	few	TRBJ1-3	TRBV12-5	TGTGCTAGTGGCCCGGCGGGGTCTGGAAACACCATATATTTT	CASGPAGSGNTIYF
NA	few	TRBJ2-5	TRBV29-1	TGCAGCGGGATCCTGGAGACCCAGTACTTC	CSGILETQYF
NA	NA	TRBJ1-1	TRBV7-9	TGTGCCAGCAGCTCCTCGGGGACGAACACTGAAGCTTTCTTT	CASSSSGTNTEAFF
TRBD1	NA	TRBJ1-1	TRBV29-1	TGCAGTGGAGGGGACAGACCTTCGAGCACTGAAGCTTTCTTT	CSGGDRPSSTEAFF
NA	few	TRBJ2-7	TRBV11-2	TGTGCCAGCAGGATGGAGTCGACCTACGAGCAGTACTTC	CASRMESTYEQYF
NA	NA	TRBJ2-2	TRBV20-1	TGCAGTGCTAGAGTGCAGCGGCGTGGGACCGGGGAGCTGTTTTTT	CSARVQRRGTGELFF
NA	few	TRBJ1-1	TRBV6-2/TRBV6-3	TGTGCCAGCTCCCCACAGGTCCCCACTGAAGCTTTCTTT	CASSPQVPTEAFF
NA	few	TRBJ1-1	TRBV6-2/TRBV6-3	TGTGCCAGCAGTTGGCACCCCACCACTGAAGCTTTCTTT	CASSWHPTTEAFF
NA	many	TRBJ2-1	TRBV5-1	TGCGCCAGCACCCCGGGCACAGGTTTAGGTGAGCAGTTCTTC	CASTPGTGLGEQFF
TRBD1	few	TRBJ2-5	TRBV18	TGTGCCAGCTCACCGCGACAGGGTGATGGGGAGACCCAGTACTTC	CASSPRQGDGETQYF
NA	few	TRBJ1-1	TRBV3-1	TGTGCCAGCAGCCAGGGAGGGTCGAACACTGAAGCTTTCTTT	CASSQGGSNTEAFF
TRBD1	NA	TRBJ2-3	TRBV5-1	TGCGCCAGCAGCTTGGAGTACAGGGGAGCCACAGATACGCAGTATTTT	CASSLEYRGATDTQYF
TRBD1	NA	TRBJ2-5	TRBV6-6	TGTGCCAGCAGTTACCCGGCAGGGGGTGCGGAGACCCAGTACTTC	CASSYPAGGAETQYF
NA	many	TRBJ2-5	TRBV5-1	TGCGCCAGCAGCCTAGTGGGTGGAGAGACCCAGTACTTC	CASSLVGGETQYF
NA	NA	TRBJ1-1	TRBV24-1	TGTGCCACCAGCGTCGGGGGTTTGAACACTGAAGCTTTCTTT	CATSVGGLNTEAFF
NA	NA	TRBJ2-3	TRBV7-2	TGTGCCAGCAGCTTAGTTGGTAGCGCGGATACGCAGTATTTT	CASSLVGSADTQYF
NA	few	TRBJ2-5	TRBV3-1	TGTGCCAGCAGCCAAAACAGGGCTGGCGAGACCCAGTACTTC	CASSQNRAGETQYF
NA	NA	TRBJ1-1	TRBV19	TGTGCCAGTAGTATATCCCCAGGGATAGGTGGGACTGAAGCTTTCTTT	CASSISPGIGGTEAFF
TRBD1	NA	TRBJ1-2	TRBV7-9	TGTGCCAGCAGCTTAGGCTGGGGACAGGGATCGGGCGGCTACACCTTC	CASSLGWGQGSGGYTF